Listed here is a single T cell receptor beta chain. These data originate in a study of T cells after yellow fever vaccination. Germline CDR1 and CDR2: DFQATT and SNEGSKA (reference sequence). Trimming took 0 bases from V and 7 from J, leaving 15 bases between them. This CDR3 spans 14 amino acids. TCRdb re-analysed the 5' RACE reads in MiXCR, keeping a single row per CDR3 protein. The sample yields 300,000 or so distinct CDR3 sequences, approximately 8% seen once. This chain uses TRBV20-1 with TRBJ2-5, with D maybe TRBD1 (5 bases). The sample was PBMCs, taken about 41 days after the first yellow fever vaccination. This receptor was obtained from a man younger than 35 who received the YFV17D yellow fever vaccine. The CDR3 sequence: CSAREAQAQSTQYF. CDR3 nucleotide sequence: TGCAGTGCTAGAGAGGCACAGGCCCAGTCGACCCAGTACTTC.